The rows below give T cell receptor beta chains drawn from one sample of a study of blood T cell repertoires in COVID-19. Libraries were prepared by immunoSEQ multiplex PCR; TCRdb keeps only in-frame clonotypes and omits some of them. The table has about 250,000 clones, around nine tenths seen once. Sample: peripheral blood. The receptors come from a man older than 75 with acute or convalescent COVID-19. Both conserved end residues are trimmed from each CDR3.

J | V | CDR3
TRBJ2-1 | TRBV7-2 | ASSLQSGGWGGEQF
TRBJ1-4 | TRBV29-1 | TTPDRGRHNEKLF
TRBJ2-5 | TRBV18 | ASSSGLTGYEETQY
TRBJ1-1 | TRBV5-6 | ASSSTGMNTEAF
TRBJ2-1 | TRBV21-1 | ASSKNLFGAWGGYNEQF
TRBJ1-2 | TRBV7-2 | ASSLEGGQGYGYT
TRBJ1-1 | TRBV7-9 | ASSLLWGGGGEAF
TRBJ2-7 | TRBV5-1 | ASSLGSGRNEQY
TRBJ1-5 | TRBV4-1 | ASSQVTTGNQPQH
TRBJ1-2 | TRBV2 | ASTPPVNYGYT
TRBJ2-2 | TRBV7-9 | ASSNPGQDNTGELF
TRBJ1-1 | TRBV9 | ASSGTGSEAF
TRBJ2-7 | TRBV6-5 | ASKVSQGKNEQY
TRBJ2-4 | TRBV27 | ASSPTSGNIQY
TRBJ2-7 | TRBV5-4 | ASSSGTSGTEQY
TRBJ2-5 | TRBV20-1 | SAARGETQY
TRBJ2-2 | TRBV5-1 | ASSFTGTGMSGELF
TRBJ1-4 | TRBV6-6 | ASSYQGATNEKLF
TRBJ2-1 | TRBV7-2 | ASSSPSGGYNEQF
TRBJ1-5 | TRBV2 | ASSEGSLHGQPQH
TRBJ2-1 | TRBV7-3 | ASSSGGSGYNEQF
TRBJ2-3 | TRBV27 | ASSSRPPPGGGTDTQY
TRBJ1-5 | TRBV7-8 | ASSFRGHQPQH
TRBJ1-1 | TRBV5-1 | ASSLTSGQTNTEAF
TRBJ1-5 | TRBV4-3 | ASSQEEGPQPQH
TRBJ2-3 | TRBV6-2/TRBV6-3 | ASSYSQARVQFRDTQY
TRBJ1-1 | TRBV19 | ASKWTGGTFAEAF
TRBJ1-2 | TRBV3-1/TRBV3-2 | ASSQGSSIAGYT
TRBJ1-2 | TRBV28 | ASSLRTGWGYT
TRBJ1-2 | TRBV10-3 | AISETGKQGGIYGYT
TRBJ2-1 | TRBV6-6 | ASTIDRDNEQF
TRBJ2-2 | TRBV29-1 | SVSIGGAGELF
TRBJ2-7 | TRBV7-2 | ASSKGQGVAYEQY
TRBJ1-6 | TRBV7-9 | ASRDEGAGNSPLH
TRBJ2-1 | TRBV18 | ASSPPGQAYNEQF
TRBJ1-1 | TRBV7-8 | ASGRTERTEAF
TRBJ1-1 | TRBV6-2/TRBV6-3 | ASSYPDKLLNTEAF
TRBJ1-2 | TRBV5-4 | ASSFRDTFLGGYT
TRBJ2-7 | TRBV6-5 | ASSYVQGSWSEQY
TRBJ2-7 | TRBV14 | ASSQRGTYEQY
TRBJ2-5 | TRBV6-5 | ASTRNRGETQY
TRBJ1-3 | TRBV5-1 | ASSLGTGYSGNTIY
TRBJ2-2 | TRBV9 | ASSVASGPGTGELF
TRBJ2-3 | TRBV19 | ASAYAGDTDTQY
TRBJ2-2 | TRBV6-4 | ASSVLAGDTGELF
TRBJ1-5 | TRBV28 | ASSFDRNQPQH
TRBJ2-3 | TRBV3-1/TRBV3-2 | ASSQDSPGTQY